This T cell receptor (beta chain) originates from a study of T cells expressing NK-cell markers. Study overall: All TCR beta repertoires analysed originated from sorted CD3+CD56+NKG2C+, CD3+CD56+NKG2C- and CD3+CD56-NKG2C+ T cells.

A remark on this clonotype: Its cognate antigen is unknown.

General study results and limits: NKG2C+ dominant clonotype frequencies in 6 or 7 donors were roughly 1.0-8% of CD8+ T cells.

TCRdb re-called the 5' RACE reads; one entry per CDR3 protein, DNA not given. Here the sample table reports 200,000 to 300,000 distinct CDR3 sequences. Germline V CDR1 and CDR2: ENHRY, SYGVKD. The CDR3 spans 16 residues. This chain links TRBV10-3 with TRBJ2-3; the TCRdb call, TRBD2, lacks DNA for checking. This TCR was sampled from a young man in good health. Sample: blood T cells: a sorted CD56 or NKG2C T cell subset, CD4+ or CD8+ T cells, or bulk PBMC T cells (not recorded which). CDR3 loop: CAISDHSGSSTDTQYF.